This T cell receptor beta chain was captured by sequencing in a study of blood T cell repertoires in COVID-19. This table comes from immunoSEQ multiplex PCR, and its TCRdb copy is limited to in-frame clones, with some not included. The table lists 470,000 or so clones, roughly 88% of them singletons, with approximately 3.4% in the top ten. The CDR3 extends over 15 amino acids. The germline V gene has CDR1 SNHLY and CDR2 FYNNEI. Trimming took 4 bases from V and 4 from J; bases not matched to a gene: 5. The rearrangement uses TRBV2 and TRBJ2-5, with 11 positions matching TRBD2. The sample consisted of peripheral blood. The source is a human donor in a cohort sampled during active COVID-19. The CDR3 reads CASSVQLAGAETQYF. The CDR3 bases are TGTGCCAGCAGTGTTCAACTAGCGGGAGCAGAGACCCAGTACTTC. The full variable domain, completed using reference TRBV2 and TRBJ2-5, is EPEVTQTPSHQVTQMGQEVILRCVPISNHLYFYWYRQILGQKVEFLVSFYNNEISEKSEIFDDQFSVERPDGSNFTLKIRSTKLEDSAMYFCASSVQLAGAETQYFGPGTRLLVL.